This entry features one TCR beta chain sequence. Its antigen remains unknown. The table came from immunoSEQ multiplex PCR; TCRdb's copy has only in-frame clones and leaves some out. The sample yields roughly 50,000 clones, about 85% seen once. Trimming stripped 1 base from V and 8 bases from J, with 11 bases between. From germline, CDR1 is MGHRA and CDR2 YSYEKL. This CDR3 has 14 amino acids. These data belong to a study of T cell responses to AZD1222 COVID-19 vaccine. Study-wide points: Sampling captured repertoires only after the peak T cell response.

The clonotype comes from an adult in good health. The chain recombines TRBV4-1 with TRBJ1-4; no firm D call. Material: peripheral blood, obtained on day 0 of AZD1222 vaccination. CDR3 in DNA: TGCGCCAGCAGCCAAGTGGAGGGATTGGAAAAACTGTTTTTT. It encodes CASSQVEGLEKLFF.